The T cell receptor beta chain described here comes from a study of T-cell memory formation after mild COVID-19. Germline V gene sequence: CDR1 SGHTA, CDR2 FQGNSA. The CDR3 length is 18 residues. V lost 0 bases, J lost 0 bases, and 15 bases lay in between. Broader study findings: Contracting clones localized mainly to CM and EM when CD4+ and mainly to EMRA when CD8+. Nothing showed for sure that second-wave clones peaking on day 37 were SARS-CoV-2 specific. The appearance of some responding clones in pre-infection memory suggested that cross-reactive memory joined.

At least ten counts were recorded for this clonotype. Its antigen is currently unknown. The TCR alpha and TCR beta cDNA libraries, bearing sample barcodes and UMIs, were generated by 5'RACE using constant-segment primers. TCRdb recomputed calls from the 5' RACE reads with MiXCR, one row per CDR3 protein. The data hold fewer than 150,000 distinct CDR3 sequences, with approximately 6.2% observed a single time. The sequence was collected from an adult woman who had mild COVID-19 (a few samples of this study predate the infection). Cell type and time point are not known. The V call is TRBV7-2, the J call TRBJ2-4; a possible D gene is TRBD1 (5 bases). Sequences were obtained from PBMCs or a T cell subset sorted from them (not recorded which). The CDR3 loop is CASSLAGAGLIAKNIQYF. CDR3 in DNA: TGTGCCAGCAGCTTAGCAGGGGCAGGGCTCATAGCCAAAAACATTCAGTACTTC.